The 14 T cell receptor beta chains reported below all come from one sample, sequenced in a study of shared clonotypes between healthy human individuals. Measured with immunoSEQ multiplex PCR; TCRdb has only the in-frame clones, and not every one. Altogether about 670,000 clones are present, approximately 79% being singletons, with the ten largest covering less than 2%. Sequences were obtained from memory CD4+ T cells sorted from blood. Subset indicated: CD45RA-negative fraction. The source of these receptors is a woman under 40 in good health.

This clone was observed many times. The chain employs TRBV5-6 and TRBJ1-2; 8 bases line up with TRBD1. This CDR3 has 13 residues. Trimming cost V 4 bases and J 7 bases; bases outside gene matches: 6. Per germline, CDR1 SGHDT and CDR2 YYEEEE. The CDR3 is CASSLGTGPGYTF. CDR3 DNA: TGTGCCAGCAGCCTAGGGACAGGCCCTGGCTACACCTTC.

The gene calls are TRBV6-6 and TRBJ1-5; D may be TRBD1 (5 bases). Germline-derived CDR1 and CDR2 are MNHNY and SVGAGI (reference sequence). This CDR3 has 15 residues. The V and J ends lost 7 bases and 0 bases respectively, with 13 bases between them. The CDR3 sequence: CASKRDPTSNQPQHF. DNA for the CDR3: TGTGCCAGCAAAAGGGACCCCACTAGCAATCAGCCCCAGCATTTT.

A few counts support this clone. The sample holds other DNA sequences that translate to the same CDR3. The V call is TRBV11-2, the J call TRBJ2-2; 9 bases match TRBD1. The CDR3 has 16 residues. Germline loops: CDR1 SGHAT, CDR2 FQNNGV. The V segment lost 5 bases and the J segment 2 bases; nucleotides outside the gene matches: 6. The chain's CDR3 is CASSPGGQGNTGELFF. CDR3 coding DNA: TGTGCCAGCAGCCCAGGGGGACAGGGAAACACCGGGGAGCTGTTTTTT.

This clone was observed a few times. The chain is built from TRBV11-2 and TRBJ2-7; D is perhaps TRBD1 (5 bases). Trimming pared 3 bases from V and 0 bases from J, leaving 9 bases between. The CDR3 length is 14 residues. Germline CDR1 reads SGHAT; CDR2 reads FQNNGV. CDR3 sequence (DNA): TGTGCCAGCAGCTTTCAGGGATCCTCCTACGAGCAGTACTTC. It is translated as CASSFQGSSYEQYF.

There are a few counts of this clone. The chain joins TRBV19 to TRBJ2-3, with 8 bases fitting TRBD1. The CDR3 length is 14 residues. CDR1 and CDR2 from the germline V gene are LNHDA and SQIVND (reference sequence). The ends lost 5 bases at V and 6 bases at J; junction bases unmatched: 7. CDR3 DNA sequence: TGTGCCAGTAGTTCCAGGACAGGGTCGGATACGCAGTATTTT. Residues: CASSSRTGSDTQYF.

This clone occurred a few times. The chain combines TRBV7-8 with TRBJ2-7; the D gene is possibly TRBD2 (6 bases). The CDR3 loop spans 15 amino acids. The V gene's germline CDR1 is SGHVS and CDR2 FQNEAQ. V lost 5 bases, J lost 1 base, and 15 bases lay in between. As DNA, the CDR3 is TGTGCCAGCAGCCCGACGCGGGGCGGGTCCTACGAGCAGTACTTC. The encoded protein is CASSPTRGGSYEQYF.

In this sample, this clone turned up many times. This chain uses TRBV7-8 with TRBJ2-7, with D perhaps given as TRBD1 or TRBD2 (5 bases each). Germline assignment: CDR1 SGHVS and CDR2 FQNEAQ. V was trimmed by 6 bases and J by 3 bases, leaving 12 bases between them. This CDR3 comprises 13 residues. The CDR3 here is CASSSGTLYEQYF. The CDR3 bases are TGTGCCAGCAGTTCCGGGACCCTCTACGAGCAGTACTTC.

This clone appeared a few times. The rearrangement links TRBV28 to TRBJ1-2; D unclear. The CDR3 sequence is 12 residues long. The germline CDR1 and CDR2 sequences are MDHEN and SYDVKM. Trimming left V 0 bases short and J 7 bases short, with 6 bases between. CDR3 nucleotide sequence: TGTGCCAGCAGTTTATGGACGGGTGGCTACACCTTC. Translated, it gives CASSLWTGGYTF.

The CDR3 coding sequence is TGTGCCAGCAGTTCCCGGGACTGGTACTCCTACAATGAGCAGTTCTTC. Protein product: CASSSRDWYSYNEQFF. This chain joins TRBV28 and TRBJ2-1; TRBD2 might be the D (6 bases). Germline V lookup: CDR1 MDHEN, CDR2 SYDVKM. The CDR3 loop spans 16 amino acids. The ends were cut back, 4 bases at V and 0 bases at J, with 13 bases in the middle.

This chain joins TRBV19 and TRBJ2-7; D remains unclear. This CDR3 has 13 residues. V was clipped by 0 bases and J by 2 bases, with 5 bases between them. Germline V gene data show CDR1 as LNHDA and CDR2 as SQIVND (reference sequence). CDR3 sequence: CASSIESTYEQYF. The CDR3 DNA is TGTGCCAGTAGTATAGAGAGCACCTACGAGCAGTACTTC.

As to this clone: The same CDR3 also results from other DNA sequences found in this sample. This chain links TRBV28 with TRBJ1-2; D is unclear. The CDR3 sequence is 12 residues long. Germline V gene data show CDR1 as MDHEN and CDR2 as SYDVKM. V lost 2 bases and J 4 bases, leaving 5 bases between the germline ends. The DNA for the CDR3 is TGTGCCAGCAGTTTAGGCAGCTATGGCTACACCTTC. It encodes CASSLGSYGYTF.

This sequence joins TRBV15 and TRBJ2-1; the match to TRBD2 covers 8 bases. The CDR3 sequence is 19 residues long. With 5 bases clipped from V and 0 bases from J, the junction kept 15 bases outside the gene matches. CDR1 and CDR2 (germline): LNHNV, YYDKDF (reference sequence). The CDR3 region is CATSPLTALAVSSYNEQFF. CDR3 in DNA: TGTGCCACCAGCCCCTTGACGGCACTAGCGGTGAGCTCCTACAATGAGCAGTTCTTC.

The rearrangement links TRBV11-2 to TRBJ1-1; the D gene is possibly TRBD1 (6 bases). The V end was cut by 1 base, the J end by 4 bases, with 13 bases between. Germline V gene lookup returns CDR1 SGHAT and CDR2 FQNNGV. The CDR3 has 15 amino acids. The CDR3 region has the DNA TGTGCCAGCAGCTTAGGTTCAGGGGTAAGCACTGAAGCTTTCTTT. It yields the protein CASSLGSGVSTEAFF. The variable domain in full, completed from reference TRBV11-2 and TRBJ1-1, reads EAGVAQSPRYKIIEKRQSVAFWCNPISGHATLYWYQQILGQGPKLLIQFQNNGVVDDSQLPKDRFSAERLKGVDSTLKIQPAKLEDSAVYLCASSLGSGVSTEAFFGQGTRLTVV.

V and J are TRBV6-1 and TRBJ1-1; D is perhaps TRBD1 (5 bases). Per germline, CDR1 MNHNS and CDR2 SASEGT. This CDR3 has 14 amino acids. V gave up 4 bases and J gave up 6 bases, with 15 bases separating them. CDR3 loop: CASSGLLRGAEAFF. The DNA for the CDR3 is TGTGCCAGCAGTGGGTTGTTGCGGGGCGCTGAAGCTTTCTTT.